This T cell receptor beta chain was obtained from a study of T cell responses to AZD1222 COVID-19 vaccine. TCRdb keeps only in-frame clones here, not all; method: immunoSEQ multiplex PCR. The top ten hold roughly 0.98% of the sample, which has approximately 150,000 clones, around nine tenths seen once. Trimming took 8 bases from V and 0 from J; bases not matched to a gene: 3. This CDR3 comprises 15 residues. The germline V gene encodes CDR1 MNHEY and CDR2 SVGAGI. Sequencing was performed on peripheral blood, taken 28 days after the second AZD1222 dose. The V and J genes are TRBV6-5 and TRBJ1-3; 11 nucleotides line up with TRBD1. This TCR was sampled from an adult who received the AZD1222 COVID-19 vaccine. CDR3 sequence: CASGQGASSGNTIYF. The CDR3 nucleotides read TGTGCCAGCGGACAGGGGGCCAGCTCTGGAAACACCATATATTTT.